This T cell receptor (beta chain) was obtained from a study of response to subunit inactivated influenza vaccine. Notes on the study in general: With each seasonal influenza vaccination, the authors suggested, few new T cells are recruited.

One entry per CDR3 protein, called by TCRdb with MiXCR from the RT-PCR reads. The table has about 780,000 distinct CDR3 sequences, roughly 18% seen once. With respect to this clonotype: Its antigen is unidentified.

Germline assignment: CDR1 LGHNA and CDR2 YNFKEQ. After removal of 4 bases from V and 0 bases from J, the junction contained 4 bases not matched to a gene. The CDR3 has 15 residues. Sequenced here: PBMCs from blood, sampled roughly 5 days after vaccination. This clonotype was obtained from a middle-aged man who received an inactivated influenza vaccine. The V call is TRBV4-2, the J call TRBJ2-3; 7 bases align to TRBD1. The CDR3: CASSRQGVSTDTQYF. DNA for the CDR3: TGTGCCAGCAGCCGCCAGGGGGTTAGCACAGATACGCAGTATTTT.